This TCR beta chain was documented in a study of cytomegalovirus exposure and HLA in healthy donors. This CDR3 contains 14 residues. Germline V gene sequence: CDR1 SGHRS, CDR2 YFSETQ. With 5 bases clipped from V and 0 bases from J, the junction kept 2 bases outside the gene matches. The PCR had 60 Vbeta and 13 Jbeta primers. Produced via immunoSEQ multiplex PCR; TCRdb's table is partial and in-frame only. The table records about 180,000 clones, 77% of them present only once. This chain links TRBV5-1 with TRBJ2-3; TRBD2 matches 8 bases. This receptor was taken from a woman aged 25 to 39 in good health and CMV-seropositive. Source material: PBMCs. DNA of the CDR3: TGCGCCAGCAGTAGCGGGATGAGCACAGATACGCAGTATTTT. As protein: CASSSGMSTDTQYF.